A selection of T cell receptor beta chains follows, all from one sample in a study of cytomegalovirus exposure and HLA in healthy donors. Clones were sequenced by immunoSEQ multiplex PCR, and TCRdb holds only the in-frame ones, with some missing. Found here are 65,000 to 85,000 clones, 77% of them singletons; the top ten hold roughly 3%. The sequenced sample consisted of PBMCs. The receptors stem from a man between 45 and 60 years old in good health and CMV-seropositive. Each CDR3 is given with its conserved first and last residue. The D gene is left open where the match is weak. Where a row states a size, it is once, few, many or the class of an expanded clone; other rows omit it.

>.|.|TRBV4-1|TRBJ1-6
TGCGCCAGCAGCCAAGGGCAGATTTCACCCCTCCACTTT
CASSQGQISPLHF
>.|.|TRBV7-9|TRBJ1-2
TGTGCCAGCATCTCTAACGGGAGGTGGCCCCTATATGGCTACACCTTC
CASISNGRWPLYGYTF
>.|.|TRBV7-9|TRBJ2-3
TGTGCCAGCAGCTTAGGGGGAGCTAGACCAGATACGCAGTATTTT
CASSLGGARPDTQYF
>.|.|TRBV19|TRBJ1-1
TGTGCCAGTAGGCAACAGGGAACGAACACTGAAGCTTTCTTT
CASRQQGTNTEAFF
>.|.|TRBV6-5|TRBJ2-1
TGTGCCAGCAGTTACAGGGGGAATGAGCAGTTCTTC
CASSYRGNEQFF
>TRBD1|.|TRBV19|TRBJ1-5
TGTGCCAGTAGGACAGGGGAGGTTCAGCCCCAGCATTTT
CASRTGEVQPQHF
>.|.|TRBV11-2|TRBJ2-7
TGTGCCAGCAGCTTGGCTACAGTCTCCTACGAGCAGTACTTC
CASSLATVSYEQYF
>.|.|TRBV6-5|TRBJ2-2
TGTGCCCAAGGGGAGGGGGAGAACACCGGGGAGCTGTTTTTT
CAQGEGENTGELFF
>.|.|TRBV5-1|TRBJ2-5
TGCGCCAGCAGCTTGGCACCGCGGGGTGCGGGCGAGACCCAGTACTTC
CASSLAPRGAGETQYF
>TRBD2|.|TRBV9|TRBJ2-1
TGTGCCAGCAGCGTAGGTTTAGGCCTAGCGGGAATCAATGAGCAGTTCTTC
CASSVGLGLAGINEQFF
>.|few|TRBV5-5|TRBJ1-2
TGTGCCAGCAGCCCGGATAAGATAGTCTATAGCGGCTACACCTTC
CASSPDKIVYSGYTF